This T cell receptor beta chain comes out of a study of response to subunit inactivated influenza vaccine. Study-wide results and limits: Every seasonal influenza vaccination brings in few new T cells, the authors suggested.

This clonotype was seen repeatedly, ten times or more. Its antigen is undetermined. TCRdb used MiXCR to reprocess the RT-PCR reads, holding one entry per CDR3 protein. The data contain hundreds of thousands of distinct CDR3 sequences, approximately 11% of them singletons. The germline V and J ends were trimmed by 6 bases and 4 bases, with 15 bases remaining between them. From germline, CDR1 is SQVTM and CDR2 ANQGSEA. The CDR3 loop spans 13 amino acids. The TCR comes from a man between 45 and 60 years old who received an inactivated influenza vaccine. This sequence joins TRBV29-1 and TRBJ2-5; maybe TRBD1 (6 bases). Specimen: PBMCs from blood, collected 40 to 50 days after vaccination. The CDR3 protein is CSVAELGAETQYF. The CDR3, as DNA: TGCAGCGTGGCCGAGTTGGGGGCAGAGACCCAGTACTTC.